The 18 T cell receptor beta chains below come from one sample, sequenced in a study of T cell repertoires in cytomegalovirus infection. TCRdb reprocessed the reads with MiXCR, giving one entry per CDR3 protein. Among over 120,000 distinct CDR3 sequences listed, around 30% were seen once. No antigen is known for these receptors. Specimen: CD8+ T cells from cultured PBMCs, collected from culture after CMV antigen stimulation. The receptors were sampled from a human donor in good health (CMV status not recorded). Some clones in this sample may be carry-over from other donors' samples.

This clonotype was observed once. The chain has TRBV25-1 and TRBJ2-1, with 8 bases aligning to TRBD1. Unmatched junction bases numbered 10, after V lost 5 bases and J lost 7 bases. Germline CDR1 is MGHDK and CDR2 is SYGVNS. This CDR3 is 15 amino acids long. Here the CDR3 DNA reads TGTGCCAGCAGTATAGGGACAGGCCCCTTGAATGAGCAGTTCTTC. The encoded protein is CASSIGTGPLNEQFF.

The gene calls are TRBV20-1 and TRBJ2-4; D is ambiguous. This CDR3 comprises 13 residues. V was trimmed by 0 bases and J by 5 bases, leaving 8 bases between them. Germline V gene data show CDR1 as DFQATT and CDR2 as SNEGSKA (reference sequence). Here the CDR3 reads CSARDLGENIQYF. Here the CDR3 DNA reads TGCAGTGCTAGAGATCTTGGTGAAAACATTCAGTACTTC.

CDR3 residues: CASSTSLRGDNEQYF. CDR3 DNA sequence: TGTGCCAGCAGTACCTCACTCCGGGGGGACAACGAGCAGTACTTC. The chain recombines TRBV6-6 with TRBJ2-7, with a possible D match to TRBD2 (7 bases). The CDR3 is made up of 15 amino acids. V was clipped by 5 bases and J by 5 bases, with 19 bases between them. Germline lookup yields CDR1 MNHNY and CDR2 SVGAGI (reference sequence).

This clonotype was detected only a few times. CDR3 loop: CASTGQVYNEQFF. CDR3 nucleotides: TGTGCCAGCACCGGGCAAGTTTACAATGAGCAGTTCTTC. This chain joins TRBV7-9 and TRBJ2-1; the D is unclear. Germline V gene sequence: CDR1 SEHNR, CDR2 FQNEAQ (reference sequence). The CDR3 sequence is 13 residues long. Deletions cut 7 bases from V and 4 bases from J, with 11 bases between.

The chain uses TRBV20-1 and TRBJ2-7; D is possibly TRBD2 (6 bases). Germline V CDR1 and CDR2: DFQATT, SNEGSKA (reference sequence). The CDR3 is made up of 14 amino acids. V lost 0 bases, J lost 5 bases, and 14 bases lay in between. CDR3 amino acids: CSARDGTRLNEQYF. DNA for the CDR3: TGCAGTGCTAGAGACGGGACTCGGCTGAACGAGCAGTACTTC.

CDR3 nucleotides: TGTGCCACCAGCAGAGAAATCAGCGGGGGGCACAATGAGCAGTTCTTC. Protein: CATSREISGGHNEQFF. V gene TRBV15 combines with J gene TRBJ2-1, with 9 bases fitting TRBD2. The CDR3 totals 16 residues. The V gene end was trimmed by 0 bases and the J gene end by 5 bases; junction bases not matched to a gene: 5. CDR1 and CDR2 (germline): LNHNV, YYDKDF (reference sequence).

Written as DNA, the CDR3 is TGTGCCAGCAGCGGATCCAACAGGCCCTACGAGCAGTACTTC. Residues: CASSGSNRPYEQYF. The chain uses TRBV5-6 and TRBJ2-7, with D possibly TRBD1 on 5 matching bases. CDR1 is SGHDT, CDR2 YYEEEE, per germline. The CDR3 spans 14 residues. Deletions cut 4 bases from V and 2 bases from J, with 13 bases between.

The chain links TRBV3-1 to TRBJ1-2; D gene unclear. The CDR3 sequence is 13 residues long. V gave up 0 bases and J gave up 6 bases, with 8 bases separating them. CDR1 and CDR2 (germline): LGHDT, YNNKEL (reference sequence). The CDR3 coding sequence is TGTGCCAGCAGCCAAGAATTAAGGGATGGCTACACCTTC. This translates into CASSQELRDGYTF.

V is TRBV19 and J is TRBJ1-4; no clear D gene. V dropped 3 bases and J dropped 8 bases, with 13 bases sitting between them. The germline CDR1 and CDR2 sequences are LNHDA and SQIVND (reference sequence). The CDR3 loop spans 14 amino acids. The CDR3 DNA reads TGTGCCAGTAGTATTCTGCGGTCAAGCGAAAAACTGTTTTTT. Protein sequence: CASSILRSSEKLFF. The full variable domain, completed using reference TRBV19 and TRBJ1-4, is DGGITQSPKYLFRKEGQNVTLSCEQNLNHDAMYWYRQDPGQGLRLIYYSQIVNDFQKGDIAEGYSVSREKKESFPLTVTSAQKNPTAFYLCASSILRSSEKLFFGSGTQLSVL.

The genes are TRBV2 and TRBJ2-7; D is undetermined. The CDR3 contains 12 residues. V was trimmed by 3 bases and J by 3 bases, leaving 6 bases between them. The germline gives CDR1 SNHLY, CDR2 FYNNEI. CDR3 DNA sequence: TGTGCCAGCAGTGAGGCCAACTACGAGCAGTACTTC. Its protein is CASSEANYEQYF.

This clonotype came up a few times. V and J are TRBV15 and TRBJ1-6; TRBD1 matches 9 bases. After removal of 0 bases from V and 8 bases from J, the junction contained 2 bases not matched to a gene. CDR1 LNHNV and CDR2 YYDKDF come from the germline V gene (reference sequence). CDR3 length: 15 residues. CDR3 protein: CATSRDRDRDSPLHF. The CDR3 DNA reads TGTGCCACCAGCAGAGATAGGGACAGGGATTCACCCCTCCACTTT.

The chain recombines TRBV7-2 with TRBJ1-5; possible D gene TRBD1, 5 bases. V was trimmed by 5 bases and J by 6 bases, leaving 17 bases between them. From germline, CDR1 is SGHTA and CDR2 FQGNSA. The CDR3 extends over 15 amino acids. Here the CDR3 reads CASSQFVGLGQPQHF. CDR3 bases: TGTGCCAGCAGCCAATTCGTGGGGCTGGGTCAGCCCCAGCATTTT.

The chain joins TRBV2 to TRBJ2-1; D not certain. V lost 3 bases to trimming and J lost 12 bases, with 6 bases between them. Germline values: CDR1 SNHLY, CDR2 FYNNEI. The CDR3 length is 10 residues. CDR3 protein: CASSDAGQFF. In DNA form, the CDR3 reads TGTGCCAGCAGTGATGCAGGGCAGTTCTTC.

The rearrangement uses TRBV28 and TRBJ2-3, with D tentatively TRBD2 (5 bases). The CDR3 is made up of 14 amino acids. Germline CDR1 is MDHEN and CDR2 is SYDVKM. V gave up 5 bases and J gave up 6 bases, with 15 bases separating them. Here the CDR3 DNA reads TGTGCCAGCAGTCCTCGGGATCTCCGGGATACGCAGTATTTT. Protein sequence: CASSPRDLRDTQYF.

Written as DNA, the CDR3 is TGTGCCAGCAGGGGTTCCGGGACAGGGTGGGAAAAACTGTTTTTT. Translation gives CASRGSGTGWEKLFF. V usage is TRBV28 and J usage is TRBJ1-4; 9 bases line up with TRBD1. J lost 8 bases, V lost 6 bases, and 10 bases had no gene match. This CDR3 contains 15 residues. Germline V gene lookup returns CDR1 MDHEN and CDR2 SYDVKM.

This clonotype was seen a few times. J is TRBJ1-1 and V is TRBV7-9; 9 nucleotides align to TRBD1. The CDR3 is 17 amino acids. The germline V gene encodes CDR1 SEHNR and CDR2 FQNEAQ (reference sequence). After removal of 2 bases from V and 1 base from J, the junction contained 8 bases not matched to a gene. The CDR3 DNA is TGTGCCAGCAGCTTAACCCCCGGGACAGGGACGAACACTGAAGCTTTCTTT. It translates to CASSLTPGTGTNTEAFF.

There are a few counts of this clonotype. This chain links TRBV27 with TRBJ2-1; D remains ambiguous. The ends were cut back, 2 bases at V and 6 bases at J, with 8 bases in the middle. The CDR3 extends over 13 amino acids. Per the germline V gene, CDR1 is MNHEY and CDR2 is SMNVEV (reference sequence). DNA for the CDR3: TGTGCCAGCAGTTTAGGTGGGGTCAATGAGCAGTTCTTC. Its protein product is CASSLGGVNEQFF.

The chain couples TRBV7-3 to TRBJ2-7, with D perhaps matching TRBD2 (5 bases). This CDR3 is 13 amino acids long. Germline V gives CDR1 SGHTA, CDR2 FQGTGA. Between the trimmed V and J ends, which lost 2 bases and 6 bases, there was a span of 11 bases. The CDR3, as DNA: TGTGCCAGCAGCTTATCGGGGAGCGGCGAGCAGTACTTC. The encoded protein is CASSLSGSGEQYF. Full variable domain (missing parts from reference TRBV7-3 and TRBJ2-7): GAGVSQTPSNKVTEKGKYVELRCDPISGHTALYWYRQSLGQGPEFLIYFQGTGAADDSGLPNDRFFAVRPEGSVSTLKIQRTERGDSAVYLCASSLSGSGEQYFGPGTRLTVT.